This T cell receptor beta chain was documented in a study of T cells in Graves' hyperthyroidism and ophthalmopathy. Regarding the study as a whole: Most thyroid-expanded clonotypes above 0.001 were also found in blood.

Patients affected by ophthalmopathy presented a Clinical Activity Score of at least 3, a NOSPECS grade of at least 4, and disease duration below 3 months. PBMCs were collected from an approximately 9.2 ml volume of fresh peripheral blood. This clonotype was seen many times. Its antigen remains unknown. RNA transcripts yielded amplified TCR beta CDR3 regions. RT-PCR in the first round (using the HTBI primer set) targeted the TCR CDR3. TCRdb reprocessed the multiplex PCR reads via MiXCR and lists one record per CDR3 protein. The profile covers roughly 530,000 distinct CDR3 sequences, with about 15% appearing a single time and roughly a sixth taken by the ten largest. The germline CDR1 and CDR2 sequences are MDHEN and SYDVKM. The CDR3 covers 13 residues. V lost 7 bases to trimming and J lost 8 bases, with 17 bases between them.

The sequence was collected from a young woman with Graves' ophthalmopathy. The chain uses TRBV28 and TRBJ1-1; tentative D call: TRBD1 (6 bases). Sample: blood. DNA for the CDR3: TGTGCCAGCATTCCACAGGGAGGTATAGAAGCTTTCTTT. This codes for CASIPQGGIEAFF.